This TCR beta chain came from a study of blood T cell repertoires in COVID-19 (TCRdb year 2020). Background for the entire study: Samples covering the acute and convalescent phases of COVID-19 were provided by collaborators in the United States, Italy and Spain. The prospective study material was composed of cDNA or gDNA derived from T cells, B-cell-depleted T cells, or PBMCs. Subjects who had been exposed to COVID-19, were actively infected with it, or had recovered from it provided the deeply sampled blood TCRbeta repertoires that made up the dataset. The repertoires were made available in a free public database intended to serve as a resource for research on the immune response to SARS-CoV-2. The samples were drawn from two sources: the first 160 participants of the ongoing ImmuneRACE study, and fewer than 1,500 subjects contributed by 6 global collaborators. Sample metadata almost always included a de-identified subject ID, COVID-19 status, age in years and sex. Where available, HLA class I and class II types were obtained from metadata supplied by the sample provider rather than from assay-based typing.

The immunoSEQ Assay, a bias-controlled multiplex PCR, was used to amplify TCRbeta CDR3 regions from genomic DNA. Regarding the original processing steps: The number of nucleated cells in each sample was estimated by amplification of reference gene primers within the assay. Sequence reads were collapsed and filtered to measure the absolute abundance of every unique TCRbeta CDR3 rearrangement. Productive Simpson clonality was computed per sample as the square root of Simpson's diversity index over productive rearrangements. In TCRdb, the immuneACCESS table is reduced to in-frame sequences with V and J assigned. These tables do not hold every clone; where another copy was compared, an unresolved V gene accounts for under half, and the others remain unexplained. V and J calls and clone size are as listed in that table; D and trimming were resolved from the DNA. The sample table lists roughly 200,000 clones, over 80% of them with a count of one. The top ten hold 6.5% to 8.5% of the sample.

One collaborating source in Seattle enrolled patients while the patients were actively infected and followed the patients over time throughout the course of disease. Whole blood was collected in K2EDTA tubes by collaborating institutions according to the institutions' own protocols. Collaborator samples were shipped for TCRbeta analysis as frozen whole blood, isolated PBMCs, or DNA extracted from either sample type. Notes on this clone: Its antigen remains undetermined. No base qualities exist here, and no much larger clone lies one base off it.

What the study reported, not specific to this receptor: How much clinical and demographic metadata was included differed by source and by participant, and the metadata was provided uncurated.

The material sequenced was peripheral blood. The receptor was isolated from a woman aged 40 to 50 with COVID-19, enrolled during active disease.

Here is the DNA: TGTGCCAGCAGTGTTAAACCGGGACAGAGATCCTACGAGCAGTACTTC. This gives the protein CASSVKPGQRSYEQYF. This chain is built from TRBV2 and TRBJ2-7; 7 bases in the middle match TRBD1. For this chain, trimming is 4 bases at the V end and 1 base at the J end, and the number of junction bases without a gene match is 10. The germline V gene sets CDR1 to SNHLY and CDR2 to FYNNEI. The CDR3 contains 16 residues, cysteine and phenylalanine counted. This entry keeps only the CDR3 DNA: 48 bases, framed from base 1.